Below, 26 T cell receptor beta chains from the same sample are listed, as sequenced in a study of prognosis after radiotherapy for stage I lung cancer. The authors amplified TCR beta CDR3 from genomic DNA using two-round multiplex PCR. Specific primers for each TRBV and TRBJ gene were what first-round PCR used. MiXCR, run by TCRdb on the multiplex PCR reads, gives a single entry per CDR3 protein. Among around 30,000 distinct CDR3 sequences listed, less than 35% were seen once. This specimen was PBMCs, taken before or after stereotactic body radiation therapy (not recorded which). These receptor sequences come from a donor aged 50 or older with non-small cell lung cancer.

The rearrangement joins TRBV20-1 to TRBJ2-3; 7 bases are shared with TRBD1. CDR3 length: 15 amino acids. Germline V gene sequence: CDR1 DFQATT, CDR2 SNEGSKA (reference sequence). With 7 bases clipped from V and 5 bases from J, the junction kept 15 bases outside the gene matches. CDR3 in amino acids: CSDHRGRGDRDTQYF. The CDR3 nucleotides read TGCAGTGATCACAGGGGCAGGGGAGATAGAGATACGCAGTATTTT.

This clonotype showed up many times. This chain joins TRBV10-2 and TRBJ1-5, with a possible D match to TRBD1 (6 bases). Between the trimmed V and J ends, which lost 2 bases and 3 bases, there was a span of 23 bases. CDR3 length: 19 residues. The germline V gene has CDR1 WSHSY and CDR2 SAAADI. The CDR3 nucleotides are TGCGCCAGCAGTGAGATAGGGCCCGGGACACCCGGAACCAATCAGCCCCAGCATTTT. Amino acid sequence: CASSEIGPGTPGTNQPQHF.

This clonotype was found once. This likely came from a read error, as a far larger clone is one base away. This sequence joins TRBV6-4 and TRBJ2-1; 8 bases map to TRBD2. Looked up from germline, CDR1 is MRHNA and CDR2 is SNTAGT. This CDR3 comprises 15 residues. CDR3 loop: CASSDSGGAYNDQFF. The CDR3 DNA reads TGTGCCAGCAGTGATTCCGGGGGGGCCTACAATGATCAGTTCTTC.

Many counts were recorded for this clonotype. The J gene is TRBJ2-1, the V gene TRBV5-4, with D perhaps matching TRBD2 (5 bases). The V and J ends lost 4 bases and 7 bases respectively, with 18 bases between them. The CDR3 loop spans 15 amino acids. Germline CDR1 SGHNT, CDR2 YYREEE (reference sequence). CDR3 amino acids: CASSRPGPSGNEQFF. The CDR3 DNA reads as TGTGCCAGCAGCCGTCCGGGCCCTTCGGGGAATGAGCAGTTCTTC.

The sample holds many counts of this clonotype. V and J are TRBV6-1 and TRBJ1-1, with TRBD1 identical over 8 bases. CDR3 size: 14 residues. The V gene's germline CDR1 is MNHNS and CDR2 SASEGT. Germline trimming cut 3 bases from V and 6 bases from J; bases unmatched to any gene: 6. CDR3 amino acids: CASSDVQGAPEAFF. DNA of the CDR3: TGTGCCAGCAGTGATGTCCAGGGGGCCCCTGAAGCTTTCTTT.

The V call is TRBV6-2 or TRBV6-3, the J call TRBJ1-5; D ambiguous. CDR3 size: 12 residues. The V gene lost 6 bases and the J gene lost 5 bases, with 8 bases spanning the gap. Germline CDR1 reads MNHEY; CDR2 reads SVGEGT. Here the CDR3 DNA reads TGTGCCAGCAGGGTTTCCTATCAGCCCCAGCATTTT. This gives the protein CASRVSYQPQHF.

This clonotype came up many times. One end of the junction does not line up with germline, which may come from a read error. The chain couples TRBV6-5 to TRBJ2-1, with D perhaps assigned TRBD1 or TRBD2 (6 bases each). The CDR3 sequence is 13 residues long. The germline V gene has CDR1 MNHEY and CDR2 SVGAGI. The CDR3 sequence: CASSYSGDNEQSF. The CDR3 nucleotides are TGTGCCAGCAGTTATTCGGGGGACAATGAGCAGTCCTTC.

This clonotype was seen only once. A much larger clone lies a single base off, so this may be a read error. The chain joins TRBV24-1 to TRBJ2-1; D is unresolved. This CDR3 has 14 residues. CDR1 is KGHDR and CDR2 is SFDVKD in the germline V gene. Trimming removed 1 base at V and 8 bases at J, with 11 bases between. The DNA of the CDR3 is TGTGCCACCAGTGATTTTCCGGACCAGGATGAGCAGTTCTTC. The encoded protein is CATSDFPDQDEQFF.

Regarding this clonotype: One base separates it from a far larger clone, so it is likely a read error. J is TRBJ2-2 and V is TRBV6-4; D is perhaps TRBD2 (6 bases). V dropped 5 bases and J dropped 3 bases, with 22 bases sitting between them. Germline CDR1 MRHNA, CDR2 SNTAGT. This CDR3 region has 18 residues. CDR3 loop: CASSYTTMVLADTGELFF. In DNA, the CDR3 is TGTGCCAGCAGTTATACAACAATGGTACTAGCTGACACCGGGGAGCTGTTTTTT.

The sample holds many counts of this clonotype. This chain joins TRBV7-9 and TRBJ2-2, with TRBD2 identical over 12 bases. V was clipped by 5 bases and J by 7 bases; unmatched bases: 8. CDR1 and CDR2 (germline): SEHNR, FQNEAQ (reference sequence). This CDR3 is built from 16 residues. CDR3 region: CASSGETSGSYGELFF. The CDR3 DNA reads as TGTGCCAGCAGCGGAGAGACTAGCGGGAGCTACGGGGAGCTGTTTTTT.

Details on this clonotype: A much larger clonotype is one base distant, so this may be a read error. The CDR3 DNA reads as TGCAGCGTTTACGCGACAGGGAGCTCCCACGAGCAGTACTTC. Encoded protein: CSVYATGSSHEQYF. This chain joins TRBV29-1 and TRBJ2-7; 7 nucleotides align to TRBD1. Germline CDR1 SQVTM, CDR2 ANQGSEA. The CDR3 is 14 amino acids.

This clonotype was observed many times. The chain uses TRBV2 and TRBJ2-3; D perhaps matches TRBD2 (6 bases). Germline V gives CDR1 SNHLY, CDR2 FYNNEI. With 10 bases removed from V and 0 bases from J, the gap between germline ends came to 14 bases. There are 14 residues in the CDR3. The CDR3 sequence is CAITEGSSTDTQYF. The CDR3 DNA reads as TGTGCCATCACGGAGGGTTCTAGCACAGATACGCAGTATTTT.

This clonotype was picked up many times. The chain employs TRBV24-1 and TRBJ2-2; no reliable D call. V was clipped by 0 bases and J by 6 bases, with 1 base between them. There are 12 residues in the CDR3. CDR1 is KGHDR, CDR2 SFDVKD, per germline. This CDR3 reads CATSDLPGELFF. DNA of the CDR3: TGTGCCACCAGTGATTTGCCCGGGGAGCTGTTTTTT.

In this sample, this clonotype turned up many times. V is TRBV27 and J is TRBJ2-7, with 13 bases identical to TRBD2. Losses at the gene ends were 4 bases for V and 0 bases for J; bases not matched to a gene: 9. The CDR3 length is 18 residues. Germline CDR1 reads MNHEY; CDR2 reads SMNVEV (reference sequence). The CDR3 reads CASSSRGLAGRSSYEQYF. The DNA of the CDR3 is TGTGCCAGCAGTTCACGGGGACTAGCGGGGCGGAGCTCCTACGAGCAGTACTTC.

This rearrangement joins TRBV20-1 to TRBJ2-2, with D hard to call. The CDR3 covers 15 residues. Trimming took off 0 bases at V and 3 bases at J, with 11 bases between the two ends. CDR1 DFQATT and CDR2 SNEGSKA come from the germline V gene (reference sequence). The CDR3 DNA is TGCAGTGCTAGAGAGACTTCGACCCACACCGGGGAGCTGTTTTTT. It is translated as CSARETSTHTGELFF.

As to this clonotype: Compared with germline, one end of the junction differs, possibly owing to a read error. The gene calls are TRBV6-1 and TRBJ2-7; D might be TRBD1 or TRBD2, each matching 6 bases. Per germline, CDR1 MNHNS and CDR2 SASEGT. The length of the CDR3 is 14 residues. In DNA form, the CDR3 reads TGTGCCAGTAGTGTGGGGGGCTACTCCTACGAGCAGTACTTC. This translates into CASSVGGYSYEQYF.

In its sample, this clonotype is medium-sized. The genes are TRBV27 and TRBJ2-1; 12 positions agree with TRBD2. Unmatched junction bases numbered 2, after V lost 7 bases and J lost 7 bases. From germline, CDR1 is MNHEY and CDR2 SMNVEV (reference sequence). This CDR3 is 13 amino acids long. CDR3 in amino acids: CASKLAGGNEQFF. The CDR3 nucleotides are TGTGCCAGCAAACTAGCGGGAGGTAATGAGCAGTTCTTC.

This clonotype was recorded at least ten times. The chain recombines TRBV24-1 with TRBJ2-7, with 7 bases aligning to TRBD1. The V gene's germline CDR1 is KGHDR and CDR2 SFDVKD. With 7 bases clipped from V and 3 bases from J, the junction kept 5 bases outside the gene matches. The CDR3 consists of 13 residues. In nucleotides, the CDR3 is TGTGCCACCAGCCGTACAGGGGTCTACGAGCAGTACTTC. It encodes CATSRTGVYEQYF.

This clonotype was picked up many times. The CDR3 here is CAWSEFGQVEQPQHF. The CDR3 nucleotides read TGTGCCTGGAGTGAATTCGGACAGGTTGAACAGCCCCAGCATTTT. The rearrangement joins TRBV30 to TRBJ1-5, with 7 bases aligning to TRBD1. Per germline, CDR1 GTSNPN and CDR2 SVGIG (reference sequence). This CDR3 is built from 15 residues. V lost 1 base to trimming and J lost 7 bases; unmatched junction nucleotides: 10.

This clonotype has a count of ten or more. The V gene is TRBV9, the J gene TRBJ2-5; 12 positions match TRBD2. The CDR3 has 16 residues. Losses at the gene ends were 4 bases for V and 5 bases for J; bases not matched to a gene: 9. CDR1 is SGDLS and CDR2 is YYNGEE in the germline V gene. The CDR3 is CASSSPTSGGLETQYF. CDR3 nucleotide sequence: TGTGCCAGCAGCTCCCCGACTAGCGGGGGCTTGGAGACCCAGTACTTC.

The DNA for the CDR3 is TGTGCCAGCAGTGTGGTGCGGCGCAGTGACTCTGGAAACACCATATATTTT. Translated: CASSVVRRSDSGNTIYF. The chain is built from TRBV28 and TRBJ1-3, with unresolved D. With 5 bases removed from V and 0 bases from J, the gap between germline ends came to 17 bases. The CDR3 contains 17 residues. The germline V gene has CDR1 MDHEN and CDR2 SYDVKM.

In its sample, this clonotype was seen many times. The genes are TRBV19 and TRBJ1-3; D not certain. V lost 3 bases, J lost 3 bases, and 9 bases lay in between. The CDR3 is 14 residues long. Per the germline V gene, CDR1 is LNHDA and CDR2 is SQIVND (reference sequence). Written as DNA, the CDR3 is TGTGCCAGTAGTATGGAGGGTGTTGGAAACACCATATATTTT. Translated, it gives CASSMEGVGNTIYF.

Details on this clonotype: It differs at one base from a far larger clone, so likely a read error. The chain carries TRBV6-9 and TRBJ1-1, with 8 bases aligning to TRBD1. The ends lost 3 bases at V and 7 bases at J; junction bases unmatched: 10. The CDR3 has 15 residues. Germline V gives CDR1 MNHGY, CDR2 SVAAGI. The CDR3 bases are TGTGCCAGCAGTTACTCACGACAGGGGATCAATGAAGCTTTCTTT. It encodes CASSYSRQGINEAFF.

This clonotype was detected many times. The chain recombines TRBV5-6 with TRBJ2-7, with D possibly being TRBD1 (6 bases). The V end was cut by 0 bases, the J end by 0 bases, with 13 bases between. Germline lookup yields CDR1 SGHDT and CDR2 YYEEEE. There are 16 residues in the CDR3. In DNA, the CDR3 is TGTGCCAGCAGCTTGGTATCACAGGGCGACTCCTACGAGCAGTACTTC. It codes for CASSLVSQGDSYEQYF.

Notes on this clonotype: The junction departs from the called germline gene at one end, perhaps through a read error. V is TRBV20-1 and J is TRBJ1-2, with D perhaps matching TRBD1 (5 bases). This CDR3 comprises 14 residues. Germline-derived CDR1 and CDR2 are DFQATT and SNEGSKA (reference sequence). CDR3 residues: CSARDPRGDYSYTF. The CDR3, as DNA: TGCAGTGCTAGAGACCCGAGGGGCGACTATAGCTACACCTTC.

Comments on this clonotype: A much more abundant neighbour one base away suggests this may be a read error. The chain links TRBV6-1 to TRBJ2-2, with no clear D. Germline lookup yields CDR1 MNHNS and CDR2 SASEGT. Between the trimmed V and J ends, which lost 6 bases and 0 bases, there was a span of 20 bases. There are 18 residues in the CDR3. As DNA, the CDR3 is TGTGCCAGCAGCCGCCTATCTATAGTGACTGCGAACACCGGGGAGCTGTTTTTT. This gives the protein CASSRLSIVTANTGELFF.